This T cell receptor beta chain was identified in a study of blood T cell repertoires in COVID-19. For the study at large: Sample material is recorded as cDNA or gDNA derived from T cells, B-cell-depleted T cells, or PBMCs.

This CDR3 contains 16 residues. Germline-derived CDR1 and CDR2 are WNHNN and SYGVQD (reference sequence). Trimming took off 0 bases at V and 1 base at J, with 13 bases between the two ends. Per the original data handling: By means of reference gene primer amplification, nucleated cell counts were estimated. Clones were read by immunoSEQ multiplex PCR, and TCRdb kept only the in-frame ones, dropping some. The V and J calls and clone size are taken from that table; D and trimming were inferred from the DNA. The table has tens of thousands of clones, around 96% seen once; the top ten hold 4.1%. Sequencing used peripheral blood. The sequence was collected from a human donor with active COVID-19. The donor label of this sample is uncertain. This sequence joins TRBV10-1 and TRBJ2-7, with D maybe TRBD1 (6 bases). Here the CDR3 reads CASSESWGQGSYEQYF. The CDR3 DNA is TGCGCCAGCAGTGAGTCGTGGGGACAAGGTTCCTACGAGCAGTACTTC.